One and the same sample provided the 11 T cell receptor beta chains below, sequenced in a study of OX40 agonist ivuxolimab in advanced cancers. Assay: immunoSEQ multiplex PCR; the TCRdb copy retains only in-frame clones and omits some. The top ten hold under 0.9% of the sample, which has under 100,000 clones, 88% seen once. The source material was CD4+ or CD8+ T cells sorted from blood, sampled in a trial of the OX40 agonist ivuxolimab. The origin of the receptors is an adult with an advanced solid tumor such as melanoma, head and neck, liver or kidney cancer.

The DNA for the CDR3 is TGTGCCAGCAGTGACCCCTCAGAACTCTACGAGCAGTACTTC. Residues: CASSDPSELYEQYF. V is TRBV25-1 and J is TRBJ2-7; D is ambiguous. The CDR3 covers 14 residues. V gave up 3 bases and J gave up 3 bases, with 12 bases separating them. Germline assignment: CDR1 MGHDK and CDR2 SYGVNS.

The chain has TRBV30 and TRBJ2-2, with a tentative D call TRBD1 (6 bases). This CDR3 region has 14 residues. With 4 bases removed from V and 0 bases from J, the gap between germline ends came to 9 bases. Germline CDR1 reads GTSNPN; CDR2 reads SVGIG (reference sequence). CDR3 in amino acids: CAWKRTANTGELFF. The CDR3 DNA follows: TGTGCCTGGAAACGGACAGCGAACACCGGGGAGCTGTTTTTT.

V usage is TRBV27 and J usage is TRBJ1-4; TRBD1 matches 7 bases. V trimming: 3 bases; J trimming: 4 bases; junction bases outside the gene matches: 8. Germline CDR1 and CDR2: MNHEY and SMNVEV (reference sequence). The CDR3 sequence is 16 residues long. The CDR3 sequence: CASSFAPGQINEKLFF. The CDR3 bases are TGTGCCAGCAGTTTTGCACCGGGACAGATTAATGAAAAACTGTTTTTT.

The chain joins TRBV6-1 to TRBJ1-5, with D possibly matching TRBD1 (5 bases). Trimming pared 3 bases from V and 0 bases from J, leaving 12 bases between. Per germline, CDR1 MNHNS and CDR2 SASEGT. The CDR3 consists of 16 residues. For the CDR3, the DNA is TGTGCCAGCAGTGAGGGCAGGGCACCTAGCAATCAGCCCCAGCATTTT. This codes for CASSEGRAPSNQPQHF.

The chain recombines TRBV5-4 with TRBJ2-5; no definite D call. Germline CDR1 is SGHNT and CDR2 is YYREEE (reference sequence). The CDR3 runs to 15 residues. V gave up 2 bases and J gave up 2 bases, with 13 bases separating them. CDR3: CASSLNSHPQETQYF. CDR3 bases: TGTGCCAGCAGCTTAAACAGCCACCCTCAAGAGACCCAGTACTTC.

The chain carries TRBV10-3 and TRBJ2-5, with D maybe TRBD2 (6 bases). CDR1 and CDR2 (germline): ENHRY, SYGVKD. This CDR3 has 14 amino acids. V lost 4 bases and J lost 3, with 12 bases in between. The CDR3 DNA is TGTGCCATCAGTGTGGCTAGCGCCGAAGAGACCCAGTACTTC. Translated: CAISVASAEETQYF.

The J gene is TRBJ2-5, the V gene TRBV27; no reliable D call. The germline V gene has CDR1 MNHEY and CDR2 SMNVEV (reference sequence). The V end lost 3 bases, the J end lost 2 bases, and 10 bases lay between the germline ends. This CDR3 has 14 residues. The CDR3 DNA reads as TGTGCCAGCAGTTTCCGGGCGTCTCAAGAGACCCAGTACTTC. Protein: CASSFRASQETQYF.

The gene calls are TRBV5-5 and TRBJ2-1; possibly TRBD2 for D (6 bases). Germline CDR1 reads SGHKS; CDR2 reads YYEKEE (reference sequence). V lost 2 bases to trimming and J lost 9 bases, with 18 bases between them. There are 15 residues in the CDR3. This CDR3 reads CASSFMGLTYGEQFF. In DNA form, the CDR3 reads TGTGCCAGCAGCTTCATGGGACTGACCTACGGTGAGCAGTTCTTC. The variable domain in full, completed from reference TRBV5-5 and TRBJ2-1, reads DAGVTQSPTHLIKTRGQQVTLRCSPISGHKSVSWYQQVLGQGPQFIFQYYEKEERGRGNFPDRFSARQFPNYSSELNVNALLLGDSALYLCASSFMGLTYGEQFFGPGTRLTVL.

This clone was detected only a few times. This chain connects TRBV10-1 to TRBJ2-2, with 8 bases lining up with TRBD2. With 6 bases clipped from V and 3 bases from J, the junction kept 6 bases outside the gene matches. CDR1 and CDR2 from the germline V gene are WNHNN and SYGVQD (reference sequence). The CDR3 totals 15 residues. CDR3 sequence (DNA): TGCGCCAGCAGGGAAGCGGGAGCCGACACCGGGGAGCTGTTTTTT. Translation gives CASREAGADTGELFF.

The rearrangement uses TRBV5-6 and TRBJ2-5; a weak D match, TRBD2 (5 bases). This CDR3 has 13 amino acids. V lost 0 bases and J lost 5, with 8 bases in between. Germline V gives CDR1 SGHDT, CDR2 YYEEEE. The CDR3 DNA is TGTGCCAGCAGCTTGGGTCCGGGGGAGACCCAGTACTTC. Protein product: CASSLGPGETQYF.

The gene calls are TRBV6-6 and TRBJ1-4, with D possibly being TRBD1 (5 bases). The CDR3 has 14 amino acids. The V and J ends lost 7 bases and 7 bases respectively, with 16 bases between them. Germline CDR1 MNHNY, CDR2 SVGAGI (reference sequence). The DNA for the CDR3 is TGTGCCAGCATACCCGACAGCAGAGGTGAAAAACTGTTTTTT. It is translated as CASIPDSRGEKLFF.